The clone carrying this T cell receptor beta chain was seen ten or more times. The antigen is not known. TCRdb used MiXCR to reprocess the 5' RACE reads, holding one entry per CDR3 protein. The top ten clones hold around 19% of a sample with about 250,000 distinct CDR3 sequences, roughly 3.7% of them seen once. These data originate in a study of T cells after yellow fever vaccination. The study's findings and limits: Reappearance after the booster was observed for most primary-vaccination clones (around 95% CD4, about 86% CD8).

In germline, CDR1 is SEHNR, CDR2 FQNEAQ (reference sequence). The V and J ends lost 5 bases and 4 bases, in that order; junction bases with no gene match: 16. The CDR3 spans 17 residues. This rearrangement joins TRBV7-9 to TRBJ1-2; the match to TRBD1 covers 7 bases. This sequence was found in a man between 18 and 29 years old who received the YFV17D yellow fever vaccine. Sequencing used PBMCs, obtained 15 days after the yellow fever booster vaccination. CDR3 DNA: TGTGCCAGCAGCGCTCCAATAAGAAGGGACAGCTTCTATGGCTACACCTTC. Translation: CASSAPIRRDSFYGYTF.